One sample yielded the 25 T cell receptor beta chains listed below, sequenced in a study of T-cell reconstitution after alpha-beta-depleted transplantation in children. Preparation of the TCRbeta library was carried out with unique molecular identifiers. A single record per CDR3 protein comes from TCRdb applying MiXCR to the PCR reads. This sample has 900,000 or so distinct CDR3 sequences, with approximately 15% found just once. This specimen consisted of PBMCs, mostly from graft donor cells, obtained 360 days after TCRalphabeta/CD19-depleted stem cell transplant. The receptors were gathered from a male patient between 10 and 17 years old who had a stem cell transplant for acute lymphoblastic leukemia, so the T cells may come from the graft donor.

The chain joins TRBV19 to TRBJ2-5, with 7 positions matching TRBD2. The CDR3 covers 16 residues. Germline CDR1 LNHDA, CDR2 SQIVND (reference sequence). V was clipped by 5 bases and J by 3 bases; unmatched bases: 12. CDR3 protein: CASSHYWTRWEETQYF. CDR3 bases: TGTGCCAGTAGTCATTACTGGACTAGATGGGAAGAGACCCAGTACTTC.

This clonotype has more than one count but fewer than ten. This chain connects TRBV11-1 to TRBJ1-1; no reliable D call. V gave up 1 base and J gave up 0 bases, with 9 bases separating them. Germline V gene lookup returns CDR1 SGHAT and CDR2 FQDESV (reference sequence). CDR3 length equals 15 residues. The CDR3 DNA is TGTGCCAGCAGCTTAGGGAAGGGAATGAACACTGAAGCTTTCTTT. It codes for CASSLGKGMNTEAFF.

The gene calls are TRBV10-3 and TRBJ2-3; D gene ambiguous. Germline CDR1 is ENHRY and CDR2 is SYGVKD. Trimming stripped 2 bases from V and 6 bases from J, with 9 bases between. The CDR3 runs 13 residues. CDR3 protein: CAISETSWDTQYF. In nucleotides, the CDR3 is TGTGCCATCAGTGAGACTTCCTGGGATACGCAGTATTTT.

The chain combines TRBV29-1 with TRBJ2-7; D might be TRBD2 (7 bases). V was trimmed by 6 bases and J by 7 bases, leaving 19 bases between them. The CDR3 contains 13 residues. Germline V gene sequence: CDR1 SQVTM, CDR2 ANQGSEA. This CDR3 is CSVYEGGIAEQYF. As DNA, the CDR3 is TGCAGCGTCTACGAGGGGGGGATTGCGGAGCAGTACTTC.

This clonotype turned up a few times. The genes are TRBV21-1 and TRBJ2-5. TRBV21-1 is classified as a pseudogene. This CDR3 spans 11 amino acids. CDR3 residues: CASSKAETQYF. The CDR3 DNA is TGTGCCAGCAGCAAAGCGGAGACCCAGTACTTC.

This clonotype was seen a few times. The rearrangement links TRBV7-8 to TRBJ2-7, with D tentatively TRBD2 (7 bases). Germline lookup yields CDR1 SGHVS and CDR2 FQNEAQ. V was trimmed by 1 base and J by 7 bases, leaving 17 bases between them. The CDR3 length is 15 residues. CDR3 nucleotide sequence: TGTGCCAGCAGCTTAGAACCCCGGGGGGCGGGTGAGCAGTACTTC. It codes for CASSLEPRGAGEQYF.

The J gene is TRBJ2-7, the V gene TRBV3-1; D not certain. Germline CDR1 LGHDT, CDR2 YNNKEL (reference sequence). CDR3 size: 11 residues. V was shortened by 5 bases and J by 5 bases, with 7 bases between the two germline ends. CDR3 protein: CASSKWDEQYF. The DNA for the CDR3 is TGTGCCAGCAGCAAGTGGGACGAGCAGTACTTC.

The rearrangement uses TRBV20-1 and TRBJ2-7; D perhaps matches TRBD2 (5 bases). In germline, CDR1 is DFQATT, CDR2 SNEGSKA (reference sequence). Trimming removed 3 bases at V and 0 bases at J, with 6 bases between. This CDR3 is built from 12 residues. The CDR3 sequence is CSASGVSYEQYF. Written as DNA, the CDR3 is TGCAGTGCTAGCGGGGTCTCCTACGAGCAGTACTTC.

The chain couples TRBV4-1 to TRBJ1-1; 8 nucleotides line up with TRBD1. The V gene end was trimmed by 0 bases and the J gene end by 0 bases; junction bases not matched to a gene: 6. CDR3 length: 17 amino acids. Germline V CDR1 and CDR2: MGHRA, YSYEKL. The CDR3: CASSQDPTGAMNTEAFF. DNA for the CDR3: TGCGCCAGCAGCCAAGATCCGACAGGGGCTATGAACACTGAAGCTTTCTTT.

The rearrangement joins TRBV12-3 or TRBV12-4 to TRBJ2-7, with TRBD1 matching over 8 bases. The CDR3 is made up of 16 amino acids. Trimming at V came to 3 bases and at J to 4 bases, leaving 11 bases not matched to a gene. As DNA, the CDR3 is TGTGCCAGCAGTTTCAGAGGACAGGGTAAAAGGTACGAGCAGTACTTC. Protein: CASSFRGQGKRYEQYF.

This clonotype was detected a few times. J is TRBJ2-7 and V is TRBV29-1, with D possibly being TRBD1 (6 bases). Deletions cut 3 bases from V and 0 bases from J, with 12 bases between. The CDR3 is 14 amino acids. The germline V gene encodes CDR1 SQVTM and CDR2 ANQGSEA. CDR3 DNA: TGCAGCGTTGAGGACAGTCCGAGCTCCTACGAGCAGTACTTC. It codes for CSVEDSPSSYEQYF.

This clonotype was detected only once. The CDR3 coding sequence is TGTGCCAGCAAAATAGCGGGAACTTCAAGGGTCACCTACAATGAGCAGTTCTTC. Its protein is CASKIAGTSRVTYNEQFF. V and J are TRBV6-1 and TRBJ2-1, with 8 bases lining up with TRBD2. J gave up 2 bases and V 7 bases, and 16 bases lay outside the gene matches. CDR1 and CDR2 (germline): MNHNS, SASEGT. This CDR3 is 18 amino acids long.

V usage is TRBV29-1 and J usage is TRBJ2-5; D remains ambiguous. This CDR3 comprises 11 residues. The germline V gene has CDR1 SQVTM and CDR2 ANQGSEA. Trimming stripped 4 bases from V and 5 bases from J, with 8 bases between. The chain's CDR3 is CSVVDKETQYF. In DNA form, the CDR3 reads TGCAGCGTTGTAGATAAGGAGACCCAGTACTTC.

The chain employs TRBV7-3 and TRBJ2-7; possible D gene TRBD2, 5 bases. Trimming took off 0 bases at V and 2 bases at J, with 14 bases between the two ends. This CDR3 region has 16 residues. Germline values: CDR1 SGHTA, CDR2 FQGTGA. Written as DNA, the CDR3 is TGTGCCAGCAGCTTAACGGCCCCTCCGGGAACCTACGAGCAGTACTTC. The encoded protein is CASSLTAPPGTYEQYF. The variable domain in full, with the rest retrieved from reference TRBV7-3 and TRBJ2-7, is GAGVSQTPSNKVTEKGKYVELRCDPISGHTALYWYRQSLGQGPEFLIYFQGTGAADDSGLPNDRFFAVRPEGSVSTLKIQRTERGDSAVYLCASSLTAPPGTYEQYFGPGTRLTVT.

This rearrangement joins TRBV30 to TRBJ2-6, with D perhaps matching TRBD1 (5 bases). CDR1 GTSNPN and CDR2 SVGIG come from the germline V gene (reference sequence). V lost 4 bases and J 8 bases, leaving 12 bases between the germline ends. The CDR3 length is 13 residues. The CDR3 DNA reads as TGTGCCTGGATGGTAAAGGGGACCAACGTCCTGACTTTC. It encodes CAWMVKGTNVLTF.

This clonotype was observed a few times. The CDR3 DNA reads as TGCGCCAGCAGCTCGACAGGCGGGCAGTTCTTC. This gives the protein CASSSTGGQFF. The chain has TRBV5-1 and TRBJ2-1; TRBD1 is a possible D gene (6 bases). Germline loops: CDR1 SGHRS, CDR2 YFSETQ. With 3 bases removed from V and 12 bases from J, the gap between germline ends came to 10 bases. The CDR3 spans 11 residues.

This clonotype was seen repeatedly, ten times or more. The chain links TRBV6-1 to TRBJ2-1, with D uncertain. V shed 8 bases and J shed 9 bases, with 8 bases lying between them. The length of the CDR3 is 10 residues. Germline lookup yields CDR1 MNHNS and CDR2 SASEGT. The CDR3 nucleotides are TGTGCCAGCCTGAGTCTTGAGCAGTTCTTC. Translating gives CASLSLEQFF.

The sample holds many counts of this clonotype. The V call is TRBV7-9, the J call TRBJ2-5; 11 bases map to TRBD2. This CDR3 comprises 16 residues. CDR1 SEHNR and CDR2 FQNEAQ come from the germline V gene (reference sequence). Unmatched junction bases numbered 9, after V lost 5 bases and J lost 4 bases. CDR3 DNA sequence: TGTGCCAGCAGCCCGGGACTAGCGGAGGCGGGAGAGACCCAGTACTTC. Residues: CASSPGLAEAGETQYF.

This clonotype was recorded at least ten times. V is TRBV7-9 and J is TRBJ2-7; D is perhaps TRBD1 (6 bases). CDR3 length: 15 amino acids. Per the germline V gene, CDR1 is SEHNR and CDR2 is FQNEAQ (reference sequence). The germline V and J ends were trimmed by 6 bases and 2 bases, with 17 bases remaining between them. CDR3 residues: CASRPTTGPPYEQYF. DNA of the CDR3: TGTGCCAGCAGACCTACGACAGGTCCTCCCTACGAGCAGTACTTC.

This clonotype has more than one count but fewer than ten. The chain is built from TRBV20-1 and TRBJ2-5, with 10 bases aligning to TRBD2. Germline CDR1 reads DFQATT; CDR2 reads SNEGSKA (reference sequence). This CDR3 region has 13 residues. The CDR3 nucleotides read TGCAGCGACGAACTAGCGGGACAAGAGACCCAGTACTTC. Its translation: CSDELAGQETQYF.

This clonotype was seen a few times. The chain's CDR3 is CASSVTTGVIYEQYF. The CDR3 DNA reads as TGTGCCAGCAGCGTAACAACAGGGGTCATATACGAGCAGTACTTC. The chain couples TRBV9 to TRBJ2-7, with 7 bases lining up with TRBD1. The CDR3 totals 15 residues. V shed 1 base, J shed 4 bases, and the junction held 8 bases outside the gene matches. The V gene's germline CDR1 is SGDLS and CDR2 YYNGEE. Supplemented by reference TRBV9 and TRBJ2-7, the full variable domain reads DSGVTQTPKHLITATGQRVTLRCSPRSGDLSVYWYQQSLDQGLQFLIQYYNGEERAKGNILERFSAQQFPDLHSELNLSSLELGDSALYFCASSVTTGVIYEQYFGPGTRLTVT.

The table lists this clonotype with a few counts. The CDR3 region is CASSSAATGHNEQFF. CDR3 coding DNA: TGCGCCAGCAGCTCGGCCGCGACGGGGCACAATGAGCAGTTCTTC. The J gene is TRBJ2-1, the V gene TRBV5-1; D assignment may be TRBD1 or TRBD2 (5 bases each). CDR1 is SGHRS and CDR2 is YFSETQ in the germline V gene. V was trimmed by 3 bases and J by 5 bases, leaving 15 bases between them. This CDR3 is built from 15 residues.

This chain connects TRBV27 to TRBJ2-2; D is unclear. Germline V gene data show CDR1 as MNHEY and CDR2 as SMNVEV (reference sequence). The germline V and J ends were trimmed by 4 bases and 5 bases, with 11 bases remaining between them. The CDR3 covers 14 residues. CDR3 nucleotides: TGTGCCAGCAGTTCTATCGATTCGACCGGGGAGCTGTTTTTT. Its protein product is CASSSIDSTGELFF.

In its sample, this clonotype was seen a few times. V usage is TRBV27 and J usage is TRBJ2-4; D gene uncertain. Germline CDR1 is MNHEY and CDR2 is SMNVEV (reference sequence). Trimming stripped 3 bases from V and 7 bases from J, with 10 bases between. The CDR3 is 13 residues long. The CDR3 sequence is CASSFSGWNIQYF. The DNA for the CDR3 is TGTGCCAGCAGTTTTTCCGGGTGGAACATTCAGTACTTC.

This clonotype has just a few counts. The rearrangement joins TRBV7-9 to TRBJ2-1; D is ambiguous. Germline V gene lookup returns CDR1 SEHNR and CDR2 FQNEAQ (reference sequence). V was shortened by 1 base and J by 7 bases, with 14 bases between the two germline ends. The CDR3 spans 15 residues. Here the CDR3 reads CASSLVRLLPNEQFF. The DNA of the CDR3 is TGTGCCAGCAGCTTAGTCCGGCTATTACCAAATGAGCAGTTCTTC.